Below, 12 T cell receptor beta chains from the same sample are listed, as sequenced in a study of blood T cell repertoires in COVID-19. Clones were read by immunoSEQ multiplex PCR, and TCRdb kept only the in-frame ones, dropping some. The table has 50,000 to 75,000 clones, over 70% seen once. The sequencing sample was made of peripheral blood. The receptors shown here come from a woman in her forties or fifties with active or convalescent COVID-19.

This chain uses TRBV2 with TRBJ2-5, with 7 nucleotides matching TRBD1. The V gene end was trimmed by 6 bases and the J gene end by 5 bases; junction bases not matched to a gene: 6. Per germline, CDR1 SNHLY and CDR2 FYNNEI. The CDR3 runs 13 residues. CDR3 residues: CASREQGKETQYF. CDR3 in DNA: TGTGCCAGCAGGGAACAGGGGAAGGAGACCCAGTACTTC.

The V and J genes are TRBV27 and TRBJ2-7, with TRBD1 matching over 9 bases. The germline V gene encodes CDR1 MNHEY and CDR2 SMNVEV (reference sequence). V shed 7 bases and J 3 bases; nucleotides not matched to a gene: 10. CDR3 length: 15 residues. CDR3 sequence reads: CASTFSGTGSYEQYF. The CDR3 DNA sequence: TGTGCCAGCACCTTTTCCGGGACAGGGAGCTACGAGCAGTACTTC.

CDR3 DNA: TGCGCCAGCAGTGAGCGGCTAGATCTTGAGCAGTTCTTC. Translating gives CASSERLDLEQFF. V usage is TRBV10-1 and J usage is TRBJ2-1; D remains ambiguous. The V end was cut by 2 bases, the J end by 9 bases, with 11 bases between. This CDR3 is 13 amino acids long. Per the germline V gene, CDR1 is WNHNN and CDR2 is SYGVQD (reference sequence).

This clone was seen a handful of times. This sequence joins TRBV18 and TRBJ1-5; 7 bases match TRBD1. V shed 6 bases and J 5 bases; nucleotides not matched to a gene: 7. CDR1 KGHSH and CDR2 LQKENI come from the germline V gene. There are 14 residues in the CDR3. The CDR3 loop is CASSTGLKDQPQHF. The CDR3 DNA sequence: TGTGCCAGCTCGACAGGGCTAAAGGATCAGCCCCAGCATTTT.

This clone has a single count. The chain couples TRBV10-3 to TRBJ2-2, with 11 positions matching TRBD2. The germline V gene encodes CDR1 ENHRY and CDR2 SYGVKD. The CDR3 has 16 residues. Trimming cost V 8 bases and J 4 bases; bases outside gene matches: 9. The CDR3 bases are TGTGCCATCGGCAGAACCGGGACTAGCGGCACCGGGGAGCTGTTTTTT. It translates to CAIGRTGTSGTGELFF.

This chain connects TRBV6-2 or TRBV6-3 to TRBJ2-2; D uncertain. Trimming stripped 3 bases from V and 2 bases from J, with 7 bases between. Germline V lookup: CDR1 MNHEY, CDR2 SVGEGT. The CDR3 totals 14 residues. This CDR3 is CASSYEFNTGELFF. The DNA of the CDR3 is TGTGCCAGCAGTTATGAGTTTAACACCGGGGAGCTGTTTTTT.

This clone has just one count. V is TRBV2 and J is TRBJ1-3, with 9 positions matching TRBD1. Germline lookup yields CDR1 SNHLY and CDR2 FYNNEI. This CDR3 region has 15 residues. The V and J ends lost 6 bases and 9 bases, in that order; junction bases with no gene match: 12. Here the CDR3 DNA reads TGTGCCAGCAGCGGGACAGGGAGTCTTGCGGGCACCATATATTTT. Translating gives CASSGTGSLAGTIYF.

CDR3 in DNA: TGTGCCAGCAGCTTAGTAGGGAGGGCAGATACGCAGTATTTT. This translates into CASSLVGRADTQYF. The chain carries TRBV13 and TRBJ2-3; TRBD2 agrees at 7 bases. CDR3 length: 14 residues. The V and J ends lost 1 base and 4 bases, in that order; junction bases with no gene match: 2. CDR1 and CDR2 (germline): PRHDT, FYEKMQ (reference sequence).

The chain recombines TRBV5-5 with TRBJ2-7; 7 bases line up with TRBD2. V shed 2 bases, J shed 6 bases, and the junction held 8 bases outside the gene matches. Germline V gene sequence: CDR1 SGHKS, CDR2 YYEKEE (reference sequence). The length of the CDR3 is 14 residues. The CDR3 here is CASSLFLAASEQYF. The CDR3 region has the DNA TGTGCCAGCAGCTTATTCCTAGCGGCTTCCGAGCAGTACTTC. Together with reference TRBV5-5 and TRBJ2-7, the CDR3 gives the full variable domain: DAGVTQSPTHLIKTRGQQVTLRCSPISGHKSVSWYQQVLGQGPQFIFQYYEKEERGRGNFPDRFSARQFPNYSSELNVNALLLGDSALYLCASSLFLAASEQYFGPGTRLTVT.

CDR3 bases: TGTGCTAGTGGCTCGGGACTAGTTGGGGATGAGCAGTTCTTC. It encodes CASGSGLVGDEQFF. V and J are TRBV12-5 and TRBJ2-1, with 8 bases fitting TRBD2. The CDR3 covers 14 residues. The trim removed 6 bases at V and 8 bases at J, leaving 9 bases unmatched. CDR1 and CDR2 (germline): LGHNT, FRNRAP. Filled out from reference TRBV12-5 and TRBJ2-1, the complete variable domain reads DARVTQTPRHKVTEMGQEVTMRCQPILGHNTVFWYRQTMMQGLELLAYFRNRAPLDDSGMPKDRFSAEMPDATLATLKIQPSEPRDSAVYFCASGSGLVGDEQFFGPGTRLTVL.

This clone has at least ten counts. Distinct nucleotide sequences in the sample also encode this CDR3. The CDR3 here is CASSLPGLGSYEQYF. The CDR3 DNA follows: TGCGCCAGCAGCCTCCCGGGACTGGGGTCCTACGAGCAGTACTTC. The chain employs TRBV5-1 and TRBJ2-7; tentatively, D is TRBD2 (6 bases). The CDR3 loop spans 15 amino acids. Trimming pared 4 bases from V and 1 base from J, leaving 15 bases between. The germline CDR1 and CDR2 sequences are SGHRS and YFSETQ.

J is TRBJ1-3 and V is TRBV5-1, with a tentative D call TRBD1 (6 bases). V lost 0 bases, J lost 3 bases, and 16 bases lay in between. CDR3 size: 17 residues. Germline CDR1 is SGHRS and CDR2 is YFSETQ. The CDR3 protein is CASSLAPGAQGGNTIYF. CDR3 DNA: TGCGCCAGCAGCTTGGCCCCAGGGGCCCAGGGTGGAAACACCATATATTTT. Using reference TRBV5-1 and TRBJ1-3 for the parts outside the CDR3, the full variable domain is KAGVTQTPRYLIKTRGQQVTLSCSPISGHRSVSWYQQTPGQGLQFLFEYFSETQRNKGNFPGRFSGRQFSNSRSEMNVSTLELGDSALYLCASSLAPGAQGGNTIYFGEGSWLTVV.